What follows is one TCR beta chain and its context. Antigen specificity is unknown. Other DNA sequences in the same sample also yield this CDR3. The method was immunoSEQ multiplex PCR; TCRdb's version includes in-frame clones alone and lacks a portion of them. Of about 590,000 clones detected, less than 97% appear once; the ten largest clones hold approximately 0.1%. The naive CD8 subset, CD45RO-negative cells positively selected for CCR7, excluded terminally differentiated effector memory CD45RA+ cells. These data come from a study of shared clonotypes between healthy human individuals. Study-wide background: Each donor had three CD4 naive, three CD4 memory, two CD8 naive and one CD8 memory plate. Study outcomes and limitations: Compared with clonotypes that all four donors shared, non-shared clonotypes had lower generation probabilities.

The sequenced sample consisted of naive CD8+ T cells sorted from blood. This TCR derives from a woman aged 30 to 39 in good health.

The CDR3 loop is CASSIQSNQPQHF. CDR3 sequence (DNA): TGTGCCAGTAGTATTCAGAGTAATCAGCCCCAGCATTTT. This chain joins TRBV19 and TRBJ1-5; D unclear. CDR3 length: 13 residues. CDR1 is LNHDA, CDR2 SQIVND, per germline (reference sequence). V was shortened by 3 bases and J by 4 bases, with 7 bases between the two germline ends. Based on the CDR3 plus reference TRBV19 and TRBJ1-5, the full variable domain is DGGITQSPKYLFRKEGQNVTLSCEQNLNHDAMYWYRQDPGQGLRLIYYSQIVNDFQKGDIAEGYSVSREKKESFPLTVTSAQKNPTAFYLCASSIQSNQPQHFGDGTRLSIL.